This T cell receptor beta chain originates from a study of OX40 agonist ivuxolimab in advanced cancers. Overall study context: Dose-escalation cases comprised hepatocellular carcinoma, melanoma, renal cell or head and neck cancer. Study-level findings and limits: Doses of 0.1 to 3.0 mg/kg were accompanied by clonal expansion of CD4+ and CD8+ blood T cells by week 6.

V dropped 4 bases and J dropped 2 bases, with 18 bases sitting between them. The CDR3 spans 16 residues. Germline CDR1 reads SGHTA; CDR2 reads FQGNSA. Here immunoSEQ multiplex PCR was the method, and the copy in TCRdb shows in-frame clones only, minus some. The profile shows 75,000 to 100,000 clones, roughly 90% of them singletons. Prior autoimmune disease or systemic immunosuppression barred patients. Of note for this clone: As yet, its antigen is unknown.

This TCR came from an adult with an advanced solid tumor such as melanoma, head and neck, liver or kidney cancer. This material consisted of CD4+ or CD8+ T cells sorted from blood, taken in a trial of the OX40 agonist ivuxolimab. The chain is built from TRBV7-2 and TRBJ2-7; D might be TRBD1 (8 bases). CDR3 nucleotides: TGTGCCAGCAGCTCCCAGGGGGCTAGCGGACCCTACGAGCAGTACTTC. It codes for CASSSQGASGPYEQYF.